A selection of T cell receptor beta chains follows, all from one sample in a study of T cells in Graves' hyperthyroidism and ophthalmopathy. Using its own MiXCR run on the multiplex PCR reads, TCRdb lists one record per CDR3 protein. The table lists 460,000 or so distinct CDR3 sequences, 13% to 15% of them singletons, with roughly 17% in the top ten. The sample was blood. The origin of the receptors is a woman younger than 30 with Graves' hyperthyroidism. CDR3s include the opening cysteine and the closing phenylalanine or tryptophan. D genes are given only for firm matches. Size is omitted from some rows. Given values are once, few, many or a class for expanded clones.

CDR3aa | CDR3nt | j_gene | d_gene | v_gene | abundance
CASSGPELYNSPLHF | TGTGCCAGTAGCGGCCCCGAGTTGTATAATTCACCCCTCCACTTT | TRBJ1-6 | - | TRBV19 | many
CASSQDTSVRTDTQYF | TGTGCCAGCAGCCAAGATACTAGCGTACGCACAGATACGCAGTATTTT | TRBJ2-3 | TRBD2 | TRBV3-1 | many
CASSLTGGTGRRRAEAFF | TGTGCCAGCAGCTTGACGGGGGGAACAGGGAGAAGGAGAGCTGAAGCTTTCTTT | TRBJ1-1 | - | TRBV11-3 | many
CASSSPLGGGDTQYF | TGTGCCAGCAGCTCCCCCTTGGGGGGGGGGGATACGCAGTATTTT | TRBJ2-3 | TRBD2 | TRBV7-9 | few
CSALEASGNTNEQYF | TGCAGTGCCCTAGAAGCTAGCGGGAATACCAATGAGCAGTACTTC | TRBJ2-7 | TRBD2 | TRBV20-1 | -
CASSIMGGEKLFF | TGTGCCAGTAGTATCATGGGAGGGGAAAAACTGTTTTTT | TRBJ1-4 | - | TRBV19 | few
CSVVFRDTEAFF | TGCAGCGTTGTATTCAGGGATACTGAAGCTTTCTTT | TRBJ1-1 | - | TRBV29-1 | many
CASSLGPGYGIQYF | TGTGCCAGCAGCTTAGGTCCCGGATATGGCATTCAGTACTTC | TRBJ2-4 | - | TRBV7-8 | many
CASRAGGPGNEQFF | TGTGCCAGCCGAGCGGGAGGGCCGGGAAATGAGCAGTTCTTC | TRBJ2-1 | TRBD2 | TRBV19 | -
CASSVVGIGTEAFF | TGTGCCAGCAGCGTAGTGGGCATCGGCACTGAAGCTTTCTTT | TRBJ1-1 | - | TRBV9 | many
CASSQVLGSLNSPLHF | TGTGCCAGCAGCCAAGTTCTAGGGAGTCTCAATTCACCCCTCCACTTT | TRBJ1-6 | - | TRBV3-1 | -
CSARGTVSNQPQHF | TGCAGTGCTAGGGGGACTGTTAGCAATCAGCCCCAGCATTTT | TRBJ1-5 | - | TRBV20-1 | many
CASSLGVGVGANVLTF | TGCGCCAGCAGCTTGGGAGTAGGGGTTGGGGCCAACGTCCTGACTTTC | TRBJ2-6 | - | TRBV5-1 | many
CASSFGSGSGDTQYF | TGCGCCAGCAGCTTCGGTAGCGGGAGTGGAGATACGCAGTATTTT | TRBJ2-3 | TRBD2 | TRBV5-1 | -
CASSVEPGSTDTQYF | TGTGCCAGCAGCGTAGAACCTGGTAGCACAGATACGCAGTATTTT | TRBJ2-3 | - | TRBV9 | many
CASIAGTSGSPEQFF | TGTGCCAGCATAGCCGGGACTAGCGGGAGTCCTGAGCAGTTCTTC | TRBJ2-1 | TRBD2 | TRBV6-1 | many
CASSFYTSSYNEQFF | TGTGCCAGCAGCTTCTATACGAGCTCCTACAATGAGCAGTTCTTC | TRBJ2-1 | - | TRBV12-3/TRBV12-4 | many
CASRKTSGGETQYF | TGTGCCAGCAGGAAGACTAGCGGAGGGGAGACCCAGTACTTC | TRBJ2-5 | TRBD2 | TRBV6-2/TRBV6-3 | many
CASSPGLAAGEQYF | TGCGCCAGCAGTCCGGGACTAGCGGCGGGCGAGCAGTACTTC | TRBJ2-7 | TRBD2 | TRBV5-1 | -
CASSLLGSAFSNQPQHF | TGTGCCAGCAGTTTATTGGGGAGTGCGTTTAGCAATCAGCCCCAGCATTTT | TRBJ1-5 | - | TRBV27 | many
CASSQSEGGEQFF | TGCGCCAGCAGCCAATCGGAGGGAGGTGAGCAGTTCTTC | TRBJ2-1 | - | TRBV4-1 | many
CASSLSRSRSETQYF | TGTGCCAGCAGTTTATCGAGAAGCAGATCAGAGACCCAGTACTTC | TRBJ2-5 | - | TRBV27 | many
CAISGRSFSFNYGYTF | TGTGCCATCAGTGGAAGATCCTTTAGTTTTAACTATGGCTACACCTTC | TRBJ1-2 | - | TRBV10-3 | many
CAISVHRGDEQFF | TGTGCCATCAGTGTCCACAGGGGCGATGAGCAGTTCTTC | TRBJ2-1 | TRBD1 | TRBV10-3 | many
CASRLSLAEYNEQFF | TGCGCCAGCAGGTTGTCACTAGCCGAATACAATGAGCAGTTCTTC | TRBJ2-1 | - | TRBV5-1 | many
CASSQDLGQEYGYTF | TGTGCCAGCAGCCAAGATCTGGGCCAGGAATATGGCTACACCTTC | TRBJ1-2 | - | TRBV4-2 | few
CASSYGQGNEKLFF | TGTGCCAGCTCGTACGGACAGGGGAATGAAAAACTGTTTTTT | TRBJ1-4 | TRBD1 | TRBV18 | many
CASSLLSSGNEQFF | TGTGCCAGCAGCTTACTAAGTAGCGGGAATGAGCAGTTCTTC | TRBJ2-1 | TRBD2 | TRBV11-2 | many
CASTSSGSYIGEQYF | TGTGCCAGCACTTCTAGCGGGAGTTATATAGGCGAGCAGTACTTC | TRBJ2-7 | TRBD2 | TRBV12-3/TRBV12-4 | many
CASSEGPSATEAFF | TGTGCCAGCAGTGAAGGGCCCTCTGCCACTGAAGCTTTCTTT | TRBJ1-1 | - | TRBV6-1 | -
CASSKDSNQPQHF | TGTGCCAGCAGCAAAGATAGCAATCAGCCCCAGCATTTT | TRBJ1-5 | - | TRBV12-3/TRBV12-4 | many
CSVDVSSGISYEQYF | TGCAGCGTTGATGTTTCTAGCGGGATCTCCTACGAGCAGTACTTC | TRBJ2-7 | TRBD2 | TRBV29-1 | many
CSVSGTSGFYEQYF | TGCAGCGTTTCCGGGACTAGCGGGTTTTACGAGCAGTACTTC | TRBJ2-7 | TRBD2 | TRBV29-1 | many
CASSLYGTSGYNEQFF | TGTGCCAGCAGCTTATACGGGACTAGCGGGTACAATGAGCAGTTCTTC | TRBJ2-1 | TRBD2 | TRBV5-4 | many
CASKGQIYGYTF | TGTGCCAGCAAAGGACAGATATATGGCTACACCTTC | TRBJ1-2 | - | TRBV6-2/TRBV6-3 | many
CASSHRPGLADNEQFF | TGTGCCAGCAGTCATCGACCGGGACTAGCGGACAATGAGCAGTTCTTC | TRBJ2-1 | TRBD2 | TRBV3-1 | few
CASGSEKGLAVRGEQFF | TGTGCCAGCGGCTCCGAAAAAGGACTAGCAGTCAGGGGTGAGCAGTTCTTC | TRBJ2-1 | TRBD2 | TRBV6-2/TRBV6-3 | few
CASSIGTGQAYEQYF | TGTGCCAGTAGTATTGGGACGGGACAAGCCTACGAGCAGTACTTC | TRBJ2-7 | - | TRBV19 | many
CASSIGQPGGYTF | TGTGCCAGTAGTATCGGTCAGCCGGGGGGCTACACCTTC | TRBJ1-2 | - | TRBV19 | few
CSAPPTNYGYTF | TGCAGTGCGCCCCCGACGAACTATGGCTACACCTTC | TRBJ1-2 | - | TRBV20-1 | many
CASSRTDPREQFF | TGCGCCAGCAGCCGGACGGACCCCAGGGAGCAGTTCTTC | TRBJ2-1 | - | TRBV4-1 | -
CASSLAWYDRERLDEQYF | TGTGCCAGCAGCTTAGCTTGGTATGATAGGGAAAGACTCGACGAGCAGTACTTC | TRBJ2-7 | - | TRBV7-2 | many
CASSYGFSGNTIYF | TGTGCCAGCAGTTACGGGTTCTCTGGAAACACCATATATTTT | TRBJ1-3 | - | TRBV6-5 | many
CSVGKGGVNEKLFF | TGCAGCGTTGGAAAGGGTGGGGTTAATGAAAAACTGTTTTTT | TRBJ1-4 | - | TRBV29-1 | -
CSVRGSTLANTEAFF | TGCAGCGTGCGGGGGTCGACGTTGGCGAACACTGAAGCTTTCTTT | TRBJ1-1 | - | TRBV29-1 | few
CASSLEQATEAFF | TGCGCCAGCAGCTTGGAACAGGCCACTGAAGCTTTCTTT | TRBJ1-1 | - | TRBV5-1 | -
CATRTGEETQYF | TGCGCCACCCGGACAGGGGAGGAGACCCAGTACTTC | TRBJ2-5 | TRBD1 | TRBV10-2 | many
CASSLGLAGGEGNTDTQYF | TGTGCCAGCAGCTTGGGACTAGCGGGAGGAGAAGGGAACACAGATACGCAGTATTTT | TRBJ2-3 | TRBD2 | TRBV7-8 | many
CAISGGDQPQHF | TGTGCCATCAGTGGGGGGGATCAGCCCCAGCATTTT | TRBJ1-5 | - | TRBV10-3 | many
CASSFRPQESTDTQYF | TGCGCCAGCAGCTTCCGGCCCCAAGAGAGCACAGATACGCAGTATTTT | TRBJ2-3 | - | TRBV5-1 | many
CSARVLACHEQTQYF | TGCAGTGCGAGAGTACTAGCGTGCCATGAGCAAACCCAGTACTTC | TRBJ2-5 | TRBD2 | TRBV20-1 | -
CASTQNPSNQPQHF | TGTGCCAGTACCCAAAACCCTAGCAATCAGCCCCAGCATTTT | TRBJ1-5 | - | TRBV19 | -
CSVEGEGPSSYNEQFF | TGCAGCGTTGAAGGGGAGGGCCCGAGCTCCTACAATGAGCAGTTCTTC | TRBJ2-1 | TRBD2 | TRBV29-1 | few
CAASTGFVDGNTIYF | TGTGCCGCGTCGACAGGTTTTGTCGATGGAAACACCATATATTTT | TRBJ1-3 | - | TRBV10-3 | few
CASSPARENTEAFF | TGTGCCAGCTCACCTGCGCGCGAGAACACTGAAGCTTTCTTT | TRBJ1-1 | - | TRBV18 | many
CASGPSGPQYF | TGTGCTAGTGGTCCTTCGGGCCCCCAGTACTTC | TRBJ2-5 | - | TRBV12-5 | many
CASSLHDWGRDNEQFF | TGTGCCAGCAGTTTACACGATTGGGGGAGGGACAATGAGCAGTTCTTC | TRBJ2-1 | TRBD2 | TRBV12-3/TRBV12-4 | many
CATTRTPASDGYTF | TGTGCCACCACCCGGACACCGGCTAGCGATGGCTACACCTTC | TRBJ1-2 | - | TRBV24-1 | many
CASRSLGQGWGYTF | TGTGCCAGTAGATCCCTCGGACAGGGATGGGGCTACACCTTC | TRBJ1-2 | TRBD1 | TRBV19 | many
CASSLIGTSGKAGELFF | TGTGCCAGCAGCTTAATCGGGACTAGCGGGAAGGCCGGGGAGCTGTTTTTT | TRBJ2-2 | TRBD2 | TRBV11-2 | many